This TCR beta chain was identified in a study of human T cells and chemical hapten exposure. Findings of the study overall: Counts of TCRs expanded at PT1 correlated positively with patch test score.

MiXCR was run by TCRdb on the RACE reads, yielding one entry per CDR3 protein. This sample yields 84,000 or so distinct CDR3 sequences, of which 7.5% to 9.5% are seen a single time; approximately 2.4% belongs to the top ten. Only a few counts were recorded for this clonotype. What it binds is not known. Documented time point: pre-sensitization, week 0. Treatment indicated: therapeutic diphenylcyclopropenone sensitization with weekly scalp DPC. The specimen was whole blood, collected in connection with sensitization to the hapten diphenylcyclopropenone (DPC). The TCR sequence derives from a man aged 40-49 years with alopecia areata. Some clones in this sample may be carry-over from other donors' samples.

In nucleotides, the CDR3 is TGTGCCAGCAGCTCAAGGGACAGGGGAAGGAACACTGAAGCTTTCTTT. Translated: CASSSRDRGRNTEAFF. The V call is TRBV7-9, the J call TRBJ1-1, with 10 nucleotides matching TRBD1. Per the germline V gene, CDR1 is SEHNR and CDR2 is FQNEAQ (reference sequence). V shed 4 bases, J shed 1 base, and the junction held 6 bases outside the gene matches. CDR3 size: 16 residues.